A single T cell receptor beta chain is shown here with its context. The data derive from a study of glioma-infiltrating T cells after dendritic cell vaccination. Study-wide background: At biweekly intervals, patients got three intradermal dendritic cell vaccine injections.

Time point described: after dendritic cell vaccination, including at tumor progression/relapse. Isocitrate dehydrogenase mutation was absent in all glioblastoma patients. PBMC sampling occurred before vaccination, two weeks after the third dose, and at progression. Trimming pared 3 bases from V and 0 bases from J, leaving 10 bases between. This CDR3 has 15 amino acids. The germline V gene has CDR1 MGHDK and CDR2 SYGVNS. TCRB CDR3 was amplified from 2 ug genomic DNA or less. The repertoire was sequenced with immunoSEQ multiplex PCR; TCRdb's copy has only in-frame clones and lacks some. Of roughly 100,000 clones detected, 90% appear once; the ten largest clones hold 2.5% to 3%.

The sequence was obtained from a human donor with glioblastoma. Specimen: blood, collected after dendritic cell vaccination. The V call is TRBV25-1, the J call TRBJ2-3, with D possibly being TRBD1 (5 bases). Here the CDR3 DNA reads TGTGCCAGCAGTGATTGGGGCCACAGCACAGATACGCAGTATTTT. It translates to CASSDWGHSTDTQYF. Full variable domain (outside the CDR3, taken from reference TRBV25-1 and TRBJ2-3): EADIYQTPRYLVIGTGKKITLECSQTMGHDKMYWYQQDPGMELHLIHYSYGVNSTEKGDLSSESTVSRIRTEHFPLTLESARPSHTSQYLCASSDWGHSTDTQYFGPGTRLTVL.